This T cell receptor beta chain derives from a study of CD8+ T cells in alopecia areata. Study context: The authors scored treated patients' severity by affected scalp percentage. Notes on the study in general: Resident alphabeta T-cell populations of normal skin are likewise subject to sequencing in scalp samples. Patients showed less clear TCR sequence sharing than mice, possibly partly because of HLA diversity. Many expanded lesional clones stayed in scalp and blood while on tofacitinib.

RNA extraction and reverse transcription yielded cDNA as sequencing template. Assay used: immunoSEQ multiplex PCR; TCRdb lists only in-frame clones, some missing. The sample has about 13,000 clones, approximately 67% seen once. The CDR3 covers 14 residues. In germline, CDR1 is SGHRS, CDR2 YFSETQ. V lost 4 bases to trimming and J lost 2 bases; unmatched junction nucleotides: 4. Treatment indicated: oral pan-JAK inhibitor, 5-10 mg twice daily. Specimens obtained from alopecia areata patients comprised lesional scalp punch biopsies and peripheral blood. This clone was seen more than once but under ten times. Its specificity is not known.

J is TRBJ1-2 and V is TRBV5-1; 8 positions agree with TRBD1. Source: skin, taken at week 4, from a patient treated with tofacitinib. This sequence originates from a human donor with alopecia areata. CDR3 nucleotides: TGCGCCAGCAGCCAAGGACAGGGAAACTATGGCTACACCTTC. As protein: CASSQGQGNYGYTF.